This T cell receptor beta chain was sequenced in a study of neurological immune-mediated disorders. This clonotype showed up many times. Looked up from germline, CDR1 is SGHAT and CDR2 is FQNNGV. Losses at the gene ends were 5 bases for V and 5 bases for J; bases not matched to a gene: 17. CDR3 length: 18 residues. Synthesis of cDNA used 5'RACE (with 10-nucleotide random UMIs). One entry per CDR3 protein, called by TCRdb with MiXCR from the 5' RACE reads. The sample has 54,000 or so distinct CDR3 sequences, around 3.5% seen once; the top ten hold 2.5% to 4%. Sequenced: PBMCs. The chain links TRBV11-2 to TRBJ2-2; the match to TRBD1 covers 7 bases. The sequence came from a woman aged 25 to 45 with multiple sclerosis. The DNA of the CDR3 is TGTGCCAGCAGCCACAGGCTTAAACAGGGGACGTTAACCGGGGAGCTGTTTTTT. It is translated as CASSHRLKQGTLTGELFF.